The TCR beta chain described here comes from a study of shared clonotypes between healthy human individuals. CD45RO-negative, CCR7-positively selected cells formed the naive CD8 fraction, excluding terminally differentiated effector memory CD45RA+ cells. The CDR3 consists of 16 residues. The J segment lost 7 bases and the V segment lost 2 bases, leaving 8 bases of the junction unmatched. CDR1 is GTSNPN and CDR2 is SVGIG in the germline V gene (reference sequence). General study points: Around 5% was the fraction of naive CD4 clonotypes found shared across several donors. Non-shared clonotypes showed lower generation probabilities than clonotypes common to all four donors.

Researchers divided each subset's genomic DNA evenly across several immunoSEQ plates. Data came from immunoSEQ multiplex PCR; TCRdb stores just in-frame clones and leaves some out. The top ten hold approximately 0.33% of the sample, which has about 600,000 clones, roughly 98% seen once. This clone occurred once. The antigen remains undetermined. This TCR was sampled from a man between 25 and 39 years old in good health. V gene TRBV30 combines with J gene TRBJ2-2, with 12 bases matching TRBD2. Material: naive CD8+ T cells sorted from blood. The CDR3 DNA reads TGTGCCTGGAGTTTAACTAGCGGGAGGCCCGGCGGGGAGCTGTTTTTT. This sequence encodes CAWSLTSGRPGGELFF.